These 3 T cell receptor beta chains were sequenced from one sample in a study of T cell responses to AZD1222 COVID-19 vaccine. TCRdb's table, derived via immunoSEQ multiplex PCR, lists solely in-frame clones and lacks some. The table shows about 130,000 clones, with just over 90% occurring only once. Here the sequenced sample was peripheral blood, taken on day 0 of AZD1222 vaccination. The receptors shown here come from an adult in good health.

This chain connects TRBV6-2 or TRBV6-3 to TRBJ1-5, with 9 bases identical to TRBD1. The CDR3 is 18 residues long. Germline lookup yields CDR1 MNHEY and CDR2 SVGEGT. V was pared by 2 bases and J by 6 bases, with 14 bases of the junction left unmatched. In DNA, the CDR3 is TGTGCCAGCAGTTACGATGGGGGGACAGGGCCGATAGGTCAGCCCCAGCATTTT. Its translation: CASSYDGGTGPIGQPQHF.

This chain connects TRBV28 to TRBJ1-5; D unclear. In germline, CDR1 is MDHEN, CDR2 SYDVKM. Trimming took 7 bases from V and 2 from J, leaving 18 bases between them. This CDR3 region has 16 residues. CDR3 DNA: TGTGCCAGCACCTTTCGACACCCTGTGGGCAATCAGCCCCAGCATTTT. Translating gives CASTFRHPVGNQPQHF.

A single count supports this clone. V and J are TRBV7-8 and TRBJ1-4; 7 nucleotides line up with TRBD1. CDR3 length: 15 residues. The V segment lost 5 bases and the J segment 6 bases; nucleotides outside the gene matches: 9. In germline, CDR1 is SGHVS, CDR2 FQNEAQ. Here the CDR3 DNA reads TGTGCCAGCAGCAGGAGTGCGCAGGGGGATGAAAAACTGTTTTTT. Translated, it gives CASSRSAQGDEKLFF.